The 11 T cell receptor beta chains presented below share a single source sample, sequenced in a study of a mutant IDH1 vaccine in newly diagnosed glioma. Profiled with immunoSEQ multiplex PCR; TCRdb holds only in-frame clones, not every one. This sample yields fewer than 55,000 clones, of which about two thirds are seen a single time; about 5% belongs to the top ten. Time point indicated: week 47, end of study. All doses held 300 ug of mutant IDH1 20-mer peptide, with topical imiquimod. No antigen has been assigned to these receptors. The sequencing here drew on peripheral blood mononuclear cells (PBMCs), taken from a glioma patient whose treatment included an IDH1 peptide vaccine. These receptor sequences come from a man aged 35-49 years with glioma. Some clones in this sample may be carry-over from other donors' samples.

V is TRBV5-6 and J is TRBJ1-1, with D possibly being TRBD1 (5 bases). The V gene lost 1 base and the J gene lost 5 bases, with 15 bases spanning the gap. The CDR3 spans 15 residues. Germline lookup yields CDR1 SGHDT and CDR2 YYEEEE. The CDR3 nucleotides read TGTGCCAGCAGCTTGATAGACAGCCGGCGGACTGAAGCTTTCTTT. Protein sequence: CASSLIDSRRTEAFF.

This clone was detected a few times. This sequence joins TRBV5-4 and TRBJ1-2; TRBD1 aligns across 7 bases. Germline V gene sequence: CDR1 SGHNT, CDR2 YYREEE (reference sequence). The CDR3 is 13 residues long. J gave up 1 base and V 5 bases, and 2 bases lay outside the gene matches. Written as DNA, the CDR3 is TGTGCCAGCAGTGGACAGGATAACTATGGCTACACCTTC. Amino acid sequence: CASSGQDNYGYTF.

A remark on this clone: The identical CDR3 is also encoded by other nucleotide sequences in the sample. The rearrangement uses TRBV4-2 and TRBJ2-7; D remains ambiguous. The CDR3 spans 14 residues. In germline, CDR1 is LGHNA, CDR2 YNFKEQ. V was clipped by 0 bases and J by 3 bases, with 9 bases between them. For the CDR3, the DNA is TGTGCCAGCAGCCAAGACCTAGACTTCTACGAGCAGTACTTC. This encodes CASSQDLDFYEQYF.

Remarks on this clone: As the CDR3 is not closed by the conserved phenylalanine or tryptophan, this likely results from a read error. Because the CDR3's place on the DNA is in doubt, the DNA is left out and the CDR3 is given as listed by TCRdb. The CDR3 spells CASSESSRDRVS. The V call is TRBV2, the J call TRBJ1-2; TRBD1 was called by the table and not checked on the DNA. Germline V lookup: CDR1 SNHLY, CDR2 FYNNEI. The CDR3 region is 12 residues in length, termini included.

This clone came up a few times. The chain carries TRBV13 and TRBJ1-5, with a weak D call TRBD1 (5 bases). CDR3 length equals 15 residues. V was shortened by 2 bases and J by 6 bases, with 14 bases between the two germline ends. From germline, CDR1 is PRHDT and CDR2 FYEKMQ (reference sequence). The CDR3 reads CASSLRSGMGQPQHF. In DNA, the CDR3 is TGTGCCAGCAGCTTAAGGTCAGGGATGGGTCAGCCCCAGCATTTT. Full variable domain (rest looked up from reference TRBV13 and TRBJ1-5): AAGVIQSPRHLIKEKRETATLKCYPIPRHDTVYWYQQGPGQDPQFLISFYEKMQSDKGSIPDRFSAQQFSDYHSELNMSSLELGDSALYFCASSLRSGMGQPQHFGDGTRLSIL.

V usage is TRBV27 and J usage is TRBJ1-5; tentatively, D is TRBD1 (6 bases). There are 15 residues in the CDR3. CDR1 is MNHEY, CDR2 SMNVEV, per germline (reference sequence). V was clipped by 5 bases and J by 7 bases, with 18 bases between them. The CDR3 protein is CASSHRGGGRQPQHF. The CDR3 coding sequence is TGTGCCAGCAGTCACCGCGGGGGGGGCAGGCAGCCCCAGCATTTT.

The chain is built from TRBV10-3 and TRBJ2-3, with 8 bases fitting TRBD2. The germline V gene encodes CDR1 ENHRY and CDR2 SYGVKD. V gave up 9 bases and J gave up 2 bases; unmatched junction bases: 4. The CDR3 is 13 residues long. The CDR3 region is CAICGGHTDTQYF. CDR3 nucleotide sequence: TGTGCCATTTGCGGGGGGCACACAGATACGCAGTATTTT.

The V gene is TRBV29-1, the J gene TRBJ1-2, with 11 bases matching TRBD1. CDR1 is SQVTM, CDR2 ANQGSEA, per germline. V lost 6 bases and J lost 1; bases outside the gene matches: 10. This CDR3 has 16 residues. The CDR3 region has the DNA TGCAGCGTCACCGGGACAGGGGGGGGTGTTAACTATGGCTACACCTTC. Translated: CSVTGTGGGVNYGYTF.

This chain uses TRBV10-3 with TRBJ1-4, with unresolved D. The germline V gene has CDR1 ENHRY and CDR2 SYGVKD. V was trimmed by 3 bases and J by 16 bases, leaving 18 bases between them. The length of the CDR3 is 13 residues. The CDR3: CAISETPGQEPFF. The CDR3, as DNA: TGTGCCATCAGTGAAACCCCCGGTCAGGAACCGTTTTTT.

The rearrangement joins TRBV10-1 to TRBJ1-4; D unresolved. The CDR3 has 15 residues. Germline assignment: CDR1 WNHNN and CDR2 SYGVQD (reference sequence). V shed 4 bases and J shed 7 bases, with 16 bases lying between them. CDR3 nucleotides: TGCGCCAGCAGTGTCGGAGGGCAGTCGGGTGAAAAACTGTTTTTT. Translation gives CASSVGGQSGEKLFF.

This clone was seen a handful of times. The chain uses TRBV5-1 and TRBJ1-4, with D perhaps TRBD1 (6 bases). This CDR3 is built from 15 residues. The V end lost 4 bases, the J end lost 7 bases, and 17 bases lay between the germline ends. From germline, CDR1 is SGHRS and CDR2 YFSETQ. The CDR3 reads CASSRTEGRREKLFF. The DNA for the CDR3 is TGCGCCAGCAGCCGGACAGAGGGCAGGCGTGAAAAACTGTTTTTT.